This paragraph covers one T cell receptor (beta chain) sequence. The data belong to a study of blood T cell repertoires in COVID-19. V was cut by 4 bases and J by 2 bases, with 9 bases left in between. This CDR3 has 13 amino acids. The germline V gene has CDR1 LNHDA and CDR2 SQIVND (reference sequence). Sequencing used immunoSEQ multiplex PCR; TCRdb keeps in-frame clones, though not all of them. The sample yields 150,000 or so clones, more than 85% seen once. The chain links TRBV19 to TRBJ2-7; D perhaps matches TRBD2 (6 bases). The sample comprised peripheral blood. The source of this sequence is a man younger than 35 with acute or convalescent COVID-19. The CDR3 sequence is CASSNWGAYEQYF. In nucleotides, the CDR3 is TGTGCCAGTAGTAATTGGGGGGCCTACGAGCAGTACTTC.